Shown below are 10 T cell receptor beta chains from a single sample sequenced in a study of blood T cell repertoires in COVID-19. Data came from immunoSEQ multiplex PCR; TCRdb stores just in-frame clones and leaves some out. Seen here are tens of thousands of clones, roughly 86% observed once, and the top ten hold roughly 20%. The specimen was peripheral blood. All receptors come from a woman of 80 years or more in a cohort sampled during active or convalescent COVID-19.

This chain uses TRBV9 with TRBJ1-6; TRBD1 matches at 7 bases. CDR3 length equals 14 residues. The germline CDR1 and CDR2 sequences are SGDLS and YYNGEE. The V gene end was trimmed by 3 bases and the J gene end by 6 bases; junction bases not matched to a gene: 3. The CDR3 DNA follows: TGTGCCAGCAGCGCGAGACAGGGTAATTCACCCCTCCACTTT. Its translation: CASSARQGNSPLHF.

CDR3 bases: TGTGCCAGCAGCCACCGGGACAGGAAAAACAATGAGCAGTTCTTC. Amino acid sequence: CASSHRDRKNNEQFF. The chain employs TRBV11-1 and TRBJ2-1; TRBD1 matches at 8 bases. Per the germline V gene, CDR1 is SGHAT and CDR2 is FQDESV (reference sequence). The V gene end was trimmed by 5 bases and the J gene end by 5 bases; junction bases not matched to a gene: 8. This CDR3 comprises 15 residues.

The CDR3 reads CASSTPAASSYNEQFF. The DNA of the CDR3 is TGTGCCAGCAGTACCCCTGCGGCCAGCTCCTACAATGAGCAGTTCTTC. The V and J genes are TRBV28 and TRBJ2-1, with D uncertain. The germline V gene encodes CDR1 MDHEN and CDR2 SYDVKM. This CDR3 comprises 16 residues. Deletions cut 5 bases from V and 0 bases from J, with 14 bases between.

This clone was counted a few times. The chain couples TRBV5-1 to TRBJ2-3; 14 bases map to TRBD2. CDR3 length: 17 amino acids. Germline V gene sequence: CDR1 SGHRS, CDR2 YFSETQ. With 4 bases clipped from V and 3 bases from J, the junction kept 7 bases outside the gene matches. The CDR3 region has the DNA TGCGCCAGCAGCCCGGGGGGGACTAGCGGGAGTACAGATACGCAGTATTTT. This translates into CASSPGGTSGSTDTQYF.

The chain uses TRBV9 and TRBJ2-1, with 7 bases identical to TRBD1. The CDR3 contains 16 residues. Germline CDR1 and CDR2: SGDLS and YYNGEE. V dropped 3 bases and J dropped 7; count of bases not matched to a gene: 13. The CDR3 nucleotides read TGTGCCAGCAGCGGACTTCCGGGACAGAGGGAGAATGAGCAGTTCTTC. Its protein is CASSGLPGQRENEQFF. Together with reference TRBV9 and TRBJ2-1, the CDR3 gives the full variable domain: DSGVTQTPKHLITATGQRVTLRCSPRSGDLSVYWYQQSLDQGLQFLIQYYNGEERAKGNILERFSAQQFPDLHSELNLSSLELGDSALYFCASSGLPGQRENEQFFGPGTRLTVL.

The CDR3 sequence: CASSVLEGTTETQYF. The CDR3 coding sequence is TGTGCCAGCAGCGTGTTAGAGGGAACCACAGAGACCCAGTACTTC. V is TRBV6-5 and J is TRBJ2-5, with a tentative D call TRBD2 (5 bases). Trimming took off 6 bases at V and 4 bases at J, with 18 bases between the two ends. This CDR3 comprises 15 residues. Per the germline V gene, CDR1 is MNHEY and CDR2 is SVGAGI.

The chain links TRBV7-8 to TRBJ2-7; D perhaps matches TRBD2 (6 bases). Germline CDR1 is SGHVS and CDR2 is FQNEAQ. V was shortened by 5 bases and J by 7 bases, with 24 bases between the two germline ends. CDR3 size: 16 residues. The CDR3 nucleotides read TGTGCCAGCAGCCCCCGCTGGCGGGGTACGAGTCGGGAGCAGTACTTC. Translation: CASSPRWRGTSREQYF.

The V and J genes are TRBV2 and TRBJ2-4, with 10 bases identical to TRBD2. The CDR3 is made up of 16 amino acids. CDR1 is SNHLY and CDR2 is FYNNEI in the germline V gene. The J segment lost 0 bases and the V segment lost 6 bases, leaving 5 bases of the junction unmatched. The CDR3 sequence: CASRGGLALAKNIQYF. The DNA for the CDR3 is TGTGCCAGCAGGGGGGGACTAGCGTTAGCCAAAAACATTCAGTACTTC.

The rearrangement uses TRBV28 and TRBJ1-4, with 7 bases aligning to TRBD1. The CDR3 loop spans 18 amino acids. J gave up 7 bases and V 1 base, and 15 bases lay outside the gene matches. Germline values: CDR1 MDHEN, CDR2 SYDVKM. The CDR3 spells CASSLSGQYRGFGEKLFF. CDR3 in DNA: TGTGCCAGCAGTTTATCCGGTCAATACAGGGGATTTGGTGAAAAACTGTTTTTT.

The rearrangement uses TRBV12-5 and TRBJ1-2; maybe TRBD1 (6 bases). This CDR3 is 13 amino acids long. Deletions cut 6 bases from V and 2 bases from J, with 10 bases between. Germline assignment: CDR1 LGHNT and CDR2 FRNRAP. The CDR3 protein is CASGGQTNYGYTF. As DNA, the CDR3 is TGTGCTAGTGGGGGACAAACCAACTATGGCTACACCTTC.